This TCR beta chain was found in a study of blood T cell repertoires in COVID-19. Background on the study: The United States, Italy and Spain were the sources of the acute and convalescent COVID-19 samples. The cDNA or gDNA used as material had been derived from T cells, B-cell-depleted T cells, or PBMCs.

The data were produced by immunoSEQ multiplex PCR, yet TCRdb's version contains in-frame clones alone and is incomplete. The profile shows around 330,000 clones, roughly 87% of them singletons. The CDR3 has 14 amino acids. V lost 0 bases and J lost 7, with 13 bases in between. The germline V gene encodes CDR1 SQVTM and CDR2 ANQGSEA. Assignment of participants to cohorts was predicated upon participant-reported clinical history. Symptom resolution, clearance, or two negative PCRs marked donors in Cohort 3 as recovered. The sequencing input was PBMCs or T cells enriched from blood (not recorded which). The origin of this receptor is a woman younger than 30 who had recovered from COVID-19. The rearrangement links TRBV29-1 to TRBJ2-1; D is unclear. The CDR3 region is CSVEDRPAMNEQFF. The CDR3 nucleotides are TGCAGCGTTGAAGATCGTCCAGCGATGAATGAGCAGTTCTTC.